This T cell receptor (beta chain) was recovered during a study of blood T cell repertoires in COVID-19. As for the study in general: The United States, Italy and Spain supplied acute and convalescent COVID-19 samples. T cells, B-cell-depleted T cells, or PBMCs provided the cDNA or gDNA that served as material.

In the original workflow: Reference gene primer amplification yielded estimated nucleated cell counts. Profiling relied on immunoSEQ multiplex PCR, and the TCRdb table lists in-frame clones only, not all of them. V, J and clone size are those of that table, while D and trimming were read from the DNA. The data hold approximately 300,000 clones, with approximately 87% observed a single time. With 5 bases removed from V and 0 bases from J, the gap between germline ends came to 14 bases. CDR3 size: 16 residues. CDR1 is MDHEN, CDR2 SYDVKM, per germline. Recovered status in Cohort 3 required two negative PCRs, clearance, or symptom resolution.

The sequenced material came from PBMCs or T cells enriched from blood (not recorded which). The rearrangement links TRBV28 to TRBJ2-1; D is perhaps TRBD1 (5 bases). The sequence derives from a woman between 25 and 40 years old who had recovered from COVID-19. The CDR3 here is CASSPLQGSSYNEQFF. The CDR3 DNA sequence: TGTGCCAGCAGTCCTCTTCAGGGAAGCTCCTACAATGAGCAGTTCTTC.